These T cell receptor beta chains were read from a single sample in a study of T-cell reconstitution after alpha-beta-depleted transplantation in children. MiXCR, run by TCRdb on the PCR reads, gives a single entry per CDR3 protein. This table has about 980,000 distinct CDR3 sequences, around 30% appearing once. Sequenced material: PBMCs, mostly from graft donor cells, taken 360 days after TCRalphabeta/CD19-depleted stem cell transplant. Every receptor here comes from a boy under two years old who had a stem cell transplant for SCID, so the T cells may come from the graft donor. The CDR3 runs from the conserved cysteine through the conserved F or W. Each record gives: J gene, CDR3 length, clone size, D gene, V gene, CDR3 protein, CDR3 DNA. The D gene is left open where the match is weak. Clone size is not always given. Where it is, it says once, few, many or a class for expanded clones.

>TRBJ2-1|16|few|.|TRBV7-6
CASSLVGPTVNNEQFF
TGTGCCAGCAGCTTAGTGGGACCGACGGTTAACAATGAGCAGTTCTTC
>TRBJ2-2|14|.|.|TRBV3-1
CASSSRRGAGELFF
TGTGCCAGCAGCTCTAGGAGAGGGGCCGGGGAGCTGTTTTTT
>TRBJ2-3|16|.|TRBD1|TRBV20-1
CSAGDRGWASTDTQYF
TGCAGTGCCGGGGACAGGGGATGGGCTAGCACAGATACGCAGTATTTT
>TRBJ2-3|14|.|TRBD1|TRBV10-3
CAISRDRATDTQYF
TGTGCCATCAGCCGGGACAGGGCAACAGATACGCAGTATTTT
>TRBJ1-5|16|.|TRBD1|TRBV4-1
CASSQEEYRGAQPQHF
TGCGCCAGCAGCCAAGAGGAGTACAGGGGCGCTCAGCCCCAGCATTTT
>TRBJ1-3|18|few|.|TRBV15
CATSRHLVRDNSGNTIYF
TGTGCCACCAGCAGACATCTGGTCCGGGACAACTCTGGAAACACCATATATTTT
>TRBJ2-6|15|few|.|TRBV6-5
CASSNLGAGANVLTF
TGTGCCAGCAGTAACCTTGGGGCTGGGGCCAACGTCCTGACTTTC
>TRBJ2-7|15|many|TRBD1|TRBV12-3/TRBV12-4
CASSPRDRVGYEQYF
TGTGCCAGCAGTCCCCGGGACAGGGTAGGCTACGAGCAGTACTTC
>TRBJ2-1|14|few|.|TRBV20-1
CSAREGGNHNEQFF
TGCAGTGCTAGAGAGGGGGGCAACCACAATGAGCAGTTCTTC
>TRBJ1-1|19|few|TRBD1|TRBV28
CASSPPTGQGWNGNTEAFF
TGTGCCAGCAGTCCGCCGACGGGACAGGGGTGGAATGGGAACACTGAAGCTTTCTTT
>TRBJ2-5|18|.|TRBD1|TRBV4-1
CASSQDLQGAKSLKTQYF
TGCGCCAGCAGCCAAGATTTACAGGGGGCAAAAAGCCTGAAGACCCAGTACTTC
>TRBJ1-6|13|few|.|TRBV7-6
CASSPLERTPLHF
TGTGCCAGCAGCCCTCTAGAACGGACACCCCTCCACTTT
>TRBJ2-1|16|few|.|TRBV5-5
CASSLSWDTLYSEQFF
TGTGCCAGCAGCTTGAGTTGGGACACCCTCTATAGTGAGCAGTTCTTC
>TRBJ1-6|12|.|.|TRBV7-9
CASSFSTDALHF
TGTGCCAGCAGCTTTAGTACAGACGCCCTCCACTTT
>TRBJ1-5|17|few|TRBD1|TRBV10-3
CAISDDRVGFSNQPQHF
TGTGCCATCAGCGACGACAGGGTAGGCTTTAGCAATCAGCCCCAGCATTTT
>TRBJ2-7|12|few|.|TRBV7-2
CASSRPLGEQYF
TGTGCCAGCAGCCGCCCCCTCGGCGAGCAGTACTTC
>TRBJ2-2|12|few|.|TRBV29-1
CSVLWGTGELFF
TGCAGCGTCCTGTGGGGAACCGGGGAGCTGTTTTTT
>TRBJ2-5|14|.|.|TRBV7-8
CASSFLALQETQYF
TGTGCCAGCAGCTTTCTTGCCCTGCAAGAGACCCAGTACTTC
>TRBJ2-7|14|.|.|TRBV7-2
CASSLIDSPYEQYF
TGTGCCAGCAGCTTAATAGACAGCCCCTACGAGCAGTACTTC
>TRBJ2-3|14|few|TRBD1|TRBV6-2/TRBV6-3
CASSGQGPTDTQYF
TGTGCCAGCAGTGGACAGGGTCCCACAGATACGCAGTATTTT
>TRBJ2-1|14|few|TRBD2|TRBV20-1
CSARRLAGEVVQFF
TGCAGTGCTAGACGACTAGCGGGGGAGGTGGTGCAGTTCTTC
>TRBJ2-5|15|few|TRBD2|TRBV11-2
CASSHSGGNQETQYF
TGTGCCAGCAGCCATAGCGGGGGTAACCAAGAGACCCAGTACTTC
>TRBJ2-4|13|.|.|TRBV12-3/TRBV12-4
CASSRTSGNIQYF
TGTGCCAGCAGCCGGACATCAGGGAACATTCAGTACTTC
>TRBJ2-7|14|.|.|TRBV13
CASSEGSIGYEQYF
TGTGCCAGCAGCGAAGGCAGTATAGGCTACGAGCAGTACTTC
>TRBJ2-7|12|few|.|TRBV2
CASRADMYEQYF
TGTGCCAGCAGGGCTGACATGTACGAGCAGTACTTC
>TRBJ2-2|21|once|.|TRBV2
CASKLTLGLQRTASDTGELFF
TGTGCCAGCAAATTAACTCTCGGTTTACAGAGGACAGCGTCAGACACCGGGGAGCTGTTTTTT
>TRBJ2-4|15|few|TRBD1|TRBV20-1
CSAWTGGLAKNIQYF
TGCAGTGCTTGGACAGGGGGTTTAGCCAAAAACATTCAGTACTTC
>TRBJ2-3|18|.|.|TRBV24-1
CATSEPGTVVLGTDTQYF
TGTGCCACCAGTGAACCCGGGACGGTGGTGCTCGGCACAGATACGCAGTATTTT
>TRBJ1-2|16|few|.|TRBV4-3
CASSQEYPRGNYGYTF
TGCGCCAGCAGCCAAGAGTATCCCCGGGGAAACTATGGCTACACCTTC
>TRBJ2-2|13|.|.|TRBV15
CATSSQGVGELFF
TGTGCCACCAGCAGCCAAGGGGTCGGGGAGCTGTTTTTT
>TRBJ2-5|19|.|TRBD2|TRBV12-3/TRBV12-4
CASSLKDIWTSGAQETQYF
TGTGCCAGCAGTCTTAAAGACATCTGGACTAGCGGGGCCCAAGAGACCCAGTACTTC